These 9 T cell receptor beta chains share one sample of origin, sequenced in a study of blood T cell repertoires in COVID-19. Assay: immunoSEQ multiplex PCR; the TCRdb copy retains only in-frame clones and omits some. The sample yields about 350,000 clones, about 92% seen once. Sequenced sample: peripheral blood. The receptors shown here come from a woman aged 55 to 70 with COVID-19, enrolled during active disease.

This CDR3 reads CASSPTGGQGYTF. CDR3 DNA sequence: TGTGCCAGCAGCCCGACAGGGGGCCAAGGCTACACCTTC. The rearrangement joins TRBV5-5 to TRBJ1-2, with 10 bases aligning to TRBD1. The CDR3 extends over 13 amino acids. Germline V gene lookup returns CDR1 SGHKS and CDR2 YYEKEE (reference sequence). V dropped 4 bases and J dropped 8; count of bases not matched to a gene: 5. Variable domain in full (rest from reference TRBV5-5 and TRBJ1-2): DAGVTQSPTHLIKTRGQQVTLRCSPISGHKSVSWYQQVLGQGPQFIFQYYEKEERGRGNFPDRFSARQFPNYSSELNVNALLLGDSALYLCASSPTGGQGYTFGSGTRLTVV.

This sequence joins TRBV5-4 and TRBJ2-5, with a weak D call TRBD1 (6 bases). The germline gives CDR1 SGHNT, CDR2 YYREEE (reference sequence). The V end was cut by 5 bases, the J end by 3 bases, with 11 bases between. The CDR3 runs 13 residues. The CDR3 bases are TGTGCCAGCAGAGGCGCAGGGGAAGAGACCCAGTACTTC. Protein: CASRGAGEETQYF.

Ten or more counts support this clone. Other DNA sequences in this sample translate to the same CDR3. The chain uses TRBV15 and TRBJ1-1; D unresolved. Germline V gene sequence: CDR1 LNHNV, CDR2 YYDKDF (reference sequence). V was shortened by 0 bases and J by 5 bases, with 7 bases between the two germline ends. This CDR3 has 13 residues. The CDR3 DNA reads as TGTGCCACCAGCAGAGAGGGCGGGACTGAAGCTTTCTTT. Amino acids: CATSREGGTEAFF.

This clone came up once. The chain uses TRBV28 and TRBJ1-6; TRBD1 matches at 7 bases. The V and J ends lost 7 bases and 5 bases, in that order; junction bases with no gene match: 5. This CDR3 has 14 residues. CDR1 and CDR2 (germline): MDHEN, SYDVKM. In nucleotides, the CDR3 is TGTGCCAGCACCCCGGGGACAGATAATTCACCCCTCCACTTT. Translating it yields CASTPGTDNSPLHF.

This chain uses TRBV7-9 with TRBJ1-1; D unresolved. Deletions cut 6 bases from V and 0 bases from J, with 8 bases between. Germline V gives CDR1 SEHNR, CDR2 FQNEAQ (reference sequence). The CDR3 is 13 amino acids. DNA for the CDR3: TGTGCCAGCAGAGCGGAACTGAACACTGAAGCTTTCTTT. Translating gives CASRAELNTEAFF.

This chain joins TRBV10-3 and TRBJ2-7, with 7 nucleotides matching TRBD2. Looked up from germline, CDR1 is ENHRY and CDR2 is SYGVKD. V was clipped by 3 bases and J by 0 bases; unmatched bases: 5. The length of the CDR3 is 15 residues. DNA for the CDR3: TGTGCCATCAGTGATGGGAGGGGCCTCTCCTACGAGCAGTACTTC. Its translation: CAISDGRGLSYEQYF.

CDR3 sequence (DNA): TGTGCCAGCAGTGTAAGCGAACAGGGCCATGGCTACACCTTC. This encodes CASSVSEQGHGYTF. The chain links TRBV6-4 to TRBJ1-2, with a possible D match to TRBD1 (6 bases). The CDR3 runs to 14 residues. In germline, CDR1 is MRHNA, CDR2 SNTAGT. V shed 4 bases and J shed 6 bases, with 15 bases lying between them.

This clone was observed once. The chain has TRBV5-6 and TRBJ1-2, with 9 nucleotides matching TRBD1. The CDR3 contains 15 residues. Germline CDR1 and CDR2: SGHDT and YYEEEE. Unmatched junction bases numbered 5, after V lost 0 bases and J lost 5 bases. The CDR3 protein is CASSLGQGGGYGYTF. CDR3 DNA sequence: TGTGCCAGCAGCTTGGGACAGGGGGGTGGTTATGGCTACACCTTC. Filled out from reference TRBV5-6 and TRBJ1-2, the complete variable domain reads DAGVTQSPTHLIKTRGQQVTLRCSPKSGHDTVSWYQQALGQGPQFIFQYYEEEERQRGNFPDRFSGHQFPNYSSELNVNALLLGDSALYLCASSLGQGGGYGYTFGSGTRLTVV.

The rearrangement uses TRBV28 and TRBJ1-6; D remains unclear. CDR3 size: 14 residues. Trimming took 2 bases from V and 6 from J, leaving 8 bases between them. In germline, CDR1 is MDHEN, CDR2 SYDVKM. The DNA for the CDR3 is TGTGCCAGCAGTTTAGATGCGGTTAATTCACCCCTCCACTTT. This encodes CASSLDAVNSPLHF.